Sequencing of this T cell receptor beta chain was carried out in a study of blood T cell repertoires in COVID-19. Clones were sequenced by immunoSEQ multiplex PCR, and TCRdb holds only the in-frame ones, with some missing. The sample shows around 130,000 clones, roughly four fifths of them seen only once. V shed 0 bases and J shed 8 bases, with 21 bases lying between them. Germline V gene lookup returns CDR1 SGDLS and CDR2 YYNGEE. The CDR3 sequence is 17 residues long. The sequencing sample was made of PBMCs or T cells enriched from blood (not recorded which). The clonotype originates from a man between 35 and 55 years old with acute COVID-19. This sequence joins TRBV9 and TRBJ2-1; the D gene is possibly TRBD2 (6 bases). CDR3 sequence reads: CASSVVPGVAGGDEQFF. The CDR3 DNA sequence: TGTGCCAGCAGCGTAGTTCCCGGGGTAGCAGGAGGGGATGAGCAGTTCTTC. Based on the CDR3 plus reference TRBV9 and TRBJ2-1, the full variable domain is DSGVTQTPKHLITATGQRVTLRCSPRSGDLSVYWYQQSLDQGLQFLIQYYNGEERAKGNILERFSAQQFPDLHSELNLSSLELGDSALYFCASSVVPGVAGGDEQFFGPGTRLTVL.